The entry that follows covers one TCR beta chain sequence. The antigen remains undetermined. Amplification used 60 Vbeta primers and 13 Jbeta primers. TCRdb keeps only in-frame clones here, not all; method: immunoSEQ multiplex PCR. Here the sample spans about 62,000 clones, about 87% being singletons. This entry comes from a study of cytomegalovirus exposure and HLA in healthy donors. Points from the study as a whole: Later work found most CMV-associated TCR beta chains apparently HLA-restricted.

Germline V lookup: CDR1 MDHEN, CDR2 SYDVKM. The CDR3 has 17 amino acids. V lost 3 bases and J lost 2; bases outside the gene matches: 4. The TCR comes from a man aged 18 to 30 in good health and CMV-seronegative. Sequenced sample: PBMCs. The genes are TRBV28 and TRBJ2-6, with 10 bases identical to TRBD1. The CDR3 region is CASSFWDRGAGANVLTF. The CDR3 DNA is TGTGCCAGCAGTTTCTGGGACAGGGGAGCTGGGGCCAACGTCCTGACTTTC.